The clone carrying this T cell receptor beta chain was recorded a few times. Its antigen is still unknown. This entry comes from a study of post-analysis software for immune sequencing data. Study conclusions and caveats: A few TRBV segments (TRBV5-6, TRBV5-1 and TRBV20-1 among them) occurred more frequently in patients than in controls. Samples made in the same batch grouped tightly together by F measure. When compared against controls, multiple sclerosis patients showed significantly lower normalized Chao1 diversity.

Incorporated into the TCR beta cDNA libraries were unique molecular identifiers, which served to reduce PCR and sequencing biases. Researchers reported approximately 500,000 cDNA molecules coming from roughly 0.93 to 9.6 million T cells. TCRdb analysed the PCR reads with MiXCR anew, one entry per CDR3 protein. The repertoire holds about 760,000 distinct CDR3 sequences, with just under 30% as singletons. The CDR3 sequence is 15 residues long. CDR1 is LNHNV, CDR2 YYDKDF, per germline (reference sequence). V was shortened by 2 bases and J by 5 bases, with 15 bases between the two germline ends. The clonotype originates from a girl between 5 and 17 years old with multiple sclerosis. The specimen sequenced was blood. The chain recombines TRBV15 with TRBJ1-1; possible D gene TRBD1, 5 bases. The CDR3 region has the DNA TGTGCCACCAGCAGATATCGCCAAGGGGAGACTGAAGCTTTCTTT. Translating gives CATSRYRQGETEAFF. Complete variable domain (other parts from reference TRBV15 and TRBJ1-1): DAMVIQNPRYQVTQFGKPVTLSCSQTLNHNVMYWYQQKSSQAPKLLFHYYDKDFNNEADTPDNFQSRRPNTSFCFLDIRSPGLGDTAMYLCATSRYRQGETEAFFGQGTRLTVV.